This paragraph reports one TCR beta chain. This clonotype showed up many times. Its specific antigen is unknown. No much larger clonotype is one base removed from it; base qualities were not supplied. Instrument on record: Illumina HiSeq 2500. Superscript III and a set of TRAV- and TRBV-specific primers were used to synthesize first-strand cDNA, so that both TCRalpha and TCRbeta chains were covered. A roughly 20-cycle PCR with Phusion amplified the TCRs, pairing a constant-region primer with the adapter that was attached to the V primers. The isolated mRNA was amplified using the MessageAmp II aRNA Amplification Kit, with in vitro transcription performed for about 15 hours at 37 degrees C. The Dynabeads mRNA DIRECT Purification Kit was used to isolate mRNA for TCR sequencing. Indexed Illumina adapters were added in a second Phusion PCR of about 26 cycles, and the PCR products were purified with AMPure XP beads. Under the source paper's analysis protocol: Using custom Perl scripts, TCR sequences encoding the same protein were pooled, out-of-frame sequences were removed, and the abundance of each clonotype was computed. TCR sequences supported by only a single read were excluded from analysis. Repertoire metrics included Shannon entropy, Gini index, clonality, richness, and frequency of TCRs shared between repertoires. TCRdb trimmed public reads at Q25 via fastp, called clones via MiXCR and kept in-frame beta chains. Records with the same CDR3 protein are collapsed into one entry carrying the most frequent genes and DNA. What appears here as the V and J calls and clone size reflects TCRdb's work, not the paper's. The sample has under 75,000 distinct CDR3 sequences on record, about a quarter of them singletons. Approximately 6.4% of the sample is held by the ten biggest clonotypes.

This sample was included in a study of low-dose radiotherapy and immunotherapy resistance in tumors (dated 2022 in TCRdb). Describing the broader study: In Cohort 1, 0.5 Gy per fraction was delivered every 2 weeks, and a total PTV dose of 6.5 Gy was prescribed. Nivolumab was administered intravenously as a 240 mg flat dose every two weeks, and ipilimumab was administered intravenously at 1 mg/kg every six weeks. Cyclophosphamide 200 mg/m2 was administered intravenously every two weeks, one day before each radiation and immunotherapy administration. Starting on cycle 1 day 1, patients took 300 mg of aspirin by mouth once daily for four cycles. The trial did not randomize participants into treatment groups. The translational analysis covered eight patients: three from the first dose cohort and the first five from the second dose cohort. Cohort 2 received 1 Gy per fraction every two weeks, with a total of 13 Gy over 26 weeks.

V and J lose 8 bases and 6 bases, and a span of 10 bases separates them. Per the germline V gene, MNHEY is the CDR1 and SVGAGI is the CDR2. From cysteine to phenylalanine, the CDR3 is 11 amino acids long. Only the CDR3 DNA stays, 33 bases, in frame from base 1. The time point label, as the study defines it: after trial treatment. The treatment or condition label for this specimen denotes: LDRT plus nivolumab, ipilimumab, low-dose cyclophosphamide and aspirin (RACIN trial). The donors came from RACIN, which was a single-arm phase I dose-escalation trial that paired nivolumab and ipilimumab with aspirin, low-dose cyclophosphamide and low-dose radiotherapy. Patients with advanced, TIL-negative solid tumors were considered eligible.

The chain uses TRBV6-5 and TRBJ1-1; no D gene can be assigned with confidence. Source: PBMCs, taken after low-dose radiotherapy plus immunotherapy. The receptor was derived from a male donor with prostate cancer. The CDR3 protein is CASGGGSEAFF. The bases are TGTGCCAGCGGAGGAGGATCTGAAGCTTTCTTT.